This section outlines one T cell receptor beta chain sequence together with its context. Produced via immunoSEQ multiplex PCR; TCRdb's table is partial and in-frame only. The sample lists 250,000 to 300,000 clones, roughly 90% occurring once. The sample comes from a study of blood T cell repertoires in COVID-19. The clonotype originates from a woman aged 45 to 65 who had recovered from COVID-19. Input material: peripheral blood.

CDR3 protein: CASSFYTEAFF. Here the CDR3 DNA reads TGTGCCAGCAGCTTCTATACTGAAGCTTTCTTT. The chain has TRBV13 and TRBJ1-1; D unresolved. The CDR3 extends over 11 amino acids. Deletions cut 3 bases from V and 5 bases from J, with 4 bases between. Germline V gene lookup returns CDR1 PRHDT and CDR2 FYEKMQ (reference sequence).